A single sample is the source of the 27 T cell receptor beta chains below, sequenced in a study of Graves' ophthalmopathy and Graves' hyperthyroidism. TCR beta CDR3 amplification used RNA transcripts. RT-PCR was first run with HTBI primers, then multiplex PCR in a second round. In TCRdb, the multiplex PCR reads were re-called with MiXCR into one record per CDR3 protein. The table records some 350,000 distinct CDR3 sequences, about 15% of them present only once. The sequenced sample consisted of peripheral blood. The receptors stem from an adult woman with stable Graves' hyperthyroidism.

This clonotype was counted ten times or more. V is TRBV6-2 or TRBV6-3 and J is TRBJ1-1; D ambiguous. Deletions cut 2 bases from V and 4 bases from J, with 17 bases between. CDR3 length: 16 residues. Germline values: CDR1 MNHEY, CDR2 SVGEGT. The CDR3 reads CASSYPPSWIGTEAFF. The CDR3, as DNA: TGTGCCAGCAGTTACCCGCCTTCATGGATAGGCACTGAAGCTTTCTTT.

The chain's CDR3 is CASSLSLWVQKNIQYF. CDR3 bases: TGTGCCAGCAGTTTATCTTTGTGGGTGCAGAAAAACATTCAGTACTTC. The V gene is TRBV28, the J gene TRBJ2-4; D not certain. Germline V CDR1 and CDR2: MDHEN, SYDVKM. The CDR3 is 16 residues long. The germline V and J ends were trimmed by 1 base and 4 bases, with 14 bases remaining between them.

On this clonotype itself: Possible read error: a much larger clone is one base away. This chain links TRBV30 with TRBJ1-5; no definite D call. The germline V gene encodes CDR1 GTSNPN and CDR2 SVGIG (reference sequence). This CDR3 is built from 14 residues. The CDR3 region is CVWSVLTVDQPQHF. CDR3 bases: TGTGTCTGGAGTGTCCTCACGGTCGATCAGCCCCAGCATTTT.

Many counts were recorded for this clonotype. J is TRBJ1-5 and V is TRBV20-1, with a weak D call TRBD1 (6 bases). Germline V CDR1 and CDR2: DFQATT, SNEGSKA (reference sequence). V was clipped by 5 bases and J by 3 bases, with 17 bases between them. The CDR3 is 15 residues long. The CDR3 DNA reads TGCAGTGCTCACCTCAGGGGTCCCGTCAATCAGCCCCAGCATTTT. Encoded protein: CSAHLRGPVNQPQHF.

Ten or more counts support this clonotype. DNA of the CDR3: TGTGCCAGTAGTATCAGCTGGGAGAGCTATGGCTACACCTTC. This encodes CASSISWESYGYTF. The rearrangement links TRBV19 to TRBJ1-2; D not resolved. Trimming cost V 3 bases and J 4 bases, with 12 bases left between them. This CDR3 contains 14 residues. Germline V CDR1 and CDR2: LNHDA, SQIVND (reference sequence).

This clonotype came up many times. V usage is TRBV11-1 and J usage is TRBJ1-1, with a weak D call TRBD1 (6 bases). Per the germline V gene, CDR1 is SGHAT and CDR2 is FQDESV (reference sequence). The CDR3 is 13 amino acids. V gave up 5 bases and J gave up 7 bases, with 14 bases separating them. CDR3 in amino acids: CASSEEIGGEAFF. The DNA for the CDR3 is TGTGCCAGCAGCGAGGAAATAGGGGGTGAAGCTTTCTTT.

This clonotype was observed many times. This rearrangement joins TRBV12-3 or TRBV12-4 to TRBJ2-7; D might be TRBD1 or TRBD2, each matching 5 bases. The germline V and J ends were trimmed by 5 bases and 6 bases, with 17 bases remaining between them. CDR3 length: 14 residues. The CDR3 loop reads CASSPTGTNAEQYF. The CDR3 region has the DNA TGTGCCAGCAGTCCAACCGGGACCAACGCCGAGCAGTACTTC.

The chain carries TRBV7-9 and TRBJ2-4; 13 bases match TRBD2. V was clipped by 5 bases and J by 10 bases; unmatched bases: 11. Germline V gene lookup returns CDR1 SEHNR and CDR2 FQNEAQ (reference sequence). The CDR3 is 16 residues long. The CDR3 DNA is TGTGCCAGCAGCCGCGGACTAGCGGGAGCAGTTGGGATTCAGTACTTC. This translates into CASSRGLAGAVGIQYF.

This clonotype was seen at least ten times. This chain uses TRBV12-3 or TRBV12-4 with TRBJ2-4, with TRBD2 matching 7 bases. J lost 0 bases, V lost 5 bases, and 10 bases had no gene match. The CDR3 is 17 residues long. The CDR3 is CASSPPSSGIAKNIQYF. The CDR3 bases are TGTGCCAGCAGTCCTCCCTCTAGCGGCATAGCCAAAAACATTCAGTACTTC.

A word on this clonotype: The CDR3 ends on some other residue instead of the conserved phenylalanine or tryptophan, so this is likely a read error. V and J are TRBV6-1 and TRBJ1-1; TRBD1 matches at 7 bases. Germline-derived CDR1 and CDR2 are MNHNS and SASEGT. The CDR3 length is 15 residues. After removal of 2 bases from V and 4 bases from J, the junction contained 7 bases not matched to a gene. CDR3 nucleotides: TGTGCCAGCAGTGAACCTACAGGGGAGGGCACTGAAGCTTTCTAT. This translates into CASSEPTGEGTEAFY.

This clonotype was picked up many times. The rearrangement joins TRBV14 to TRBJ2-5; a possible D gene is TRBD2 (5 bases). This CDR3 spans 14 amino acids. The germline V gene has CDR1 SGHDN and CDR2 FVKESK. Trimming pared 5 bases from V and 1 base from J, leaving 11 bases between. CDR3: CASSELGIQETQYF. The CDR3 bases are TGTGCCAGCAGCGAACTAGGGATCCAAGAGACCCAGTACTTC.

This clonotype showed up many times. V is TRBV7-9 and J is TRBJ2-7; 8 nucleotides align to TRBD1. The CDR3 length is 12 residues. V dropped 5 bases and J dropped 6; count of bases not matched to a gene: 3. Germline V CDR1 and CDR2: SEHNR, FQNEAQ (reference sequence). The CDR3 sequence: CASSRDRREQYF. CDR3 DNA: TGTGCCAGCAGCAGGGACAGGCGCGAGCAGTACTTC.

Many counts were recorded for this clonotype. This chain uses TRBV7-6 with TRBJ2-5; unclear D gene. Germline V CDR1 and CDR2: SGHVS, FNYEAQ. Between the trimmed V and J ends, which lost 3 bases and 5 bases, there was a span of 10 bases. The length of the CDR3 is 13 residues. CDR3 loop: CASSFSQIETQYF. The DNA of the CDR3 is TGTGCCAGCAGCTTTTCTCAGATTGAGACCCAGTACTTC.

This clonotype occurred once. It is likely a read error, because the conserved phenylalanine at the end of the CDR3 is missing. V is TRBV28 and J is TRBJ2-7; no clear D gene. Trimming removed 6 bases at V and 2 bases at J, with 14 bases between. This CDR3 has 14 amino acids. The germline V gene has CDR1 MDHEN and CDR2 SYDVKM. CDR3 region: CASRPTPTTYEQYY. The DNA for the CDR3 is TGTGCCAGCAGGCCTACACCAACCACCTACGAGCAGTACTAC.

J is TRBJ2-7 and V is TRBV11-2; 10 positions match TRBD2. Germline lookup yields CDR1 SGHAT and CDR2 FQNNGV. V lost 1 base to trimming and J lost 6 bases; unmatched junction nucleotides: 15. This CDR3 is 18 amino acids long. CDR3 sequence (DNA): TGTGCCAGCAGCTTAGTCCTAGCGGGAGATCACCGCGGGAGCGAGCAGTACTTC. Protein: CASSLVLAGDHRGSEQYF.

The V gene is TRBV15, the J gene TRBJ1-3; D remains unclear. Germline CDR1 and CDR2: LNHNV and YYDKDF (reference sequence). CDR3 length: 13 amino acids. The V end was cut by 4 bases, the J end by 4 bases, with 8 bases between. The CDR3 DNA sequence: TGTGCCACCAGCATGGACTGGGGAAACACCATATATTTT. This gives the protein CATSMDWGNTIYF.

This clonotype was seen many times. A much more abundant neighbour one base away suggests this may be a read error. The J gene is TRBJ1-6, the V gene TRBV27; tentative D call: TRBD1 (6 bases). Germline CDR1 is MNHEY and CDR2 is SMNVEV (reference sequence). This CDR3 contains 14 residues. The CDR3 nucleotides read TGTGCCGGCAGTCCGGACAGATATAATTCACCCCTCCACTTT. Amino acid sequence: CAGSPDRYNSPLHF.

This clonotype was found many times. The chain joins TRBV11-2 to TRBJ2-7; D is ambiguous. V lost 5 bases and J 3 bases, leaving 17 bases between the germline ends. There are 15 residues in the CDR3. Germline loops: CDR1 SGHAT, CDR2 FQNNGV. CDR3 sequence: CASSPPEGWVYEQYF. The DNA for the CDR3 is TGTGCCAGCAGCCCACCGGAAGGGTGGGTCTACGAGCAGTACTTC.

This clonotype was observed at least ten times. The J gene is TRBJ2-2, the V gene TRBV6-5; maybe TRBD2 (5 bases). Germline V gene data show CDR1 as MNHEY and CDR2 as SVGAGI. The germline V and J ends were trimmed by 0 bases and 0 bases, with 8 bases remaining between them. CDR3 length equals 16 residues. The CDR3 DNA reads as TGTGCCAGCAGTTACTCACTAGTCCCGAACACCGGGGAGCTGTTTTTT. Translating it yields CASSYSLVPNTGELFF.

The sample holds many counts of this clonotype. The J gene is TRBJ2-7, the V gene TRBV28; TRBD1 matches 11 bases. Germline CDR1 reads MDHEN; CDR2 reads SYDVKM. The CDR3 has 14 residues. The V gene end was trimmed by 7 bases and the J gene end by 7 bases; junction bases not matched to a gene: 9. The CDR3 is CASTSGTGGREQYF. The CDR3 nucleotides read TGTGCCAGCACCTCCGGGACAGGGGGTCGAGAGCAGTACTTC.

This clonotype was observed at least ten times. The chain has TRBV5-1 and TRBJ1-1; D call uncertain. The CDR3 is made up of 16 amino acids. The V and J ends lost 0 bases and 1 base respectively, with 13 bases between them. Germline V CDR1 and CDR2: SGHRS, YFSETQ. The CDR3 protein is CASSLVISSQNTEAFF. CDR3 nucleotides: TGCGCCAGCAGCTTGGTAATTTCGTCCCAGAACACTGAAGCTTTCTTT.

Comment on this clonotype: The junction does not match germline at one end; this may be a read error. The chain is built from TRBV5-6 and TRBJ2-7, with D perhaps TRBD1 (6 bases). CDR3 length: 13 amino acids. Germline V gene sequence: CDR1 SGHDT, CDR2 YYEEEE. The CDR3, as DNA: TGTGCCGGCAGCTTGGGGGCTGCCCGCGAGCAGTACTTC. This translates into CAGSLGAAREQYF.

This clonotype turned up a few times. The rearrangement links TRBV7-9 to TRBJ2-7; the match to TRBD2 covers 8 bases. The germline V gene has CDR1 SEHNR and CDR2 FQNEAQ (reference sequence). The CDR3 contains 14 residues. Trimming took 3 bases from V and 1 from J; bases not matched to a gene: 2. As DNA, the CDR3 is TGTGCCAGCAGCTTGCGGGAGGCTTCCTACGAGCAGTACTTC. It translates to CASSLREASYEQYF.

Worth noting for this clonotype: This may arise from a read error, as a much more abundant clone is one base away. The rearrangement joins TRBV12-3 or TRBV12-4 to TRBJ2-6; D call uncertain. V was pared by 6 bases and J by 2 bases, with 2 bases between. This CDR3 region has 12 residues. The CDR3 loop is CASRPGANVLTF. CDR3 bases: TGTGCCAGCAGACCTGGGGCCAACGTCCTGACTTTC.

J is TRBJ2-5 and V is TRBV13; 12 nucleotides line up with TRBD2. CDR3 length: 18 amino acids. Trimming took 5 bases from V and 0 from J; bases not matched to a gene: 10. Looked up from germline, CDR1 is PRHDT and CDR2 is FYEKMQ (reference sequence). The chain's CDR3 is CASSLRWTSGKYQETQYF. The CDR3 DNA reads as TGTGCCAGCAGCCTCCGCTGGACTAGCGGGAAGTACCAAGAGACCCAGTACTTC.

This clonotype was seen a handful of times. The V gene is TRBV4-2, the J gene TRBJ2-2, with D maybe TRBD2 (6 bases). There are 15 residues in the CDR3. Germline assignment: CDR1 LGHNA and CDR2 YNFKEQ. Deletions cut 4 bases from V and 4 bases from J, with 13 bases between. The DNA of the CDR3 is TGTGCCAGCAGCCTCGACTACGGGGGCACCGGGGAGCTGTTTTTT. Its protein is CASSLDYGGTGELFF.

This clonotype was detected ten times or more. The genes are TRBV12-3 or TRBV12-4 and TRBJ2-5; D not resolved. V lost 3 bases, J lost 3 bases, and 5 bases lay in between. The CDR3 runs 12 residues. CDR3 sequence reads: CASSFLEETQYF. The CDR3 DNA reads TGTGCCAGCAGTTTTCTTGAAGAGACCCAGTACTTC.